These 4 T cell receptor beta chains were sequenced from one sample in a study of blood T cells in healthy people across ages. A sample-barcoded 5' primer and a J-beta primer mix were used in a second PCR of roughly 6 to 12 cycles. TCRdb re-analysed the 5' RACE reads in MiXCR, keeping a single row per CDR3 protein. Of 550,000 to 650,000 distinct CDR3 sequences listed, around 31% are singletons. The sample consisted of blood. The receptors originated from a woman older than 75 in good health.

This clonotype has ten or more counts. The chain employs TRBV20-1 and TRBJ1-2; maybe TRBD1 (5 bases). The V gene's germline CDR1 is DFQATT and CDR2 SNEGSKA (reference sequence). Trimming shortened V by 0 bases and J by 8 bases, and 13 bases separated the two germline ends. The CDR3 contains 13 residues. The CDR3 coding sequence is TGCAGTGCTAGAGATCGGGGGATTGACGGCTACACCTTC. It encodes CSARDRGIDGYTF.

V gene TRBV7-2 combines with J gene TRBJ2-5, with TRBD1 matching over 7 bases. The CDR3 runs to 13 residues. The germline V gene has CDR1 SGHTA and CDR2 FQGNSA. The V segment lost 5 bases and the J segment 11 bases; nucleotides outside the gene matches: 11. The DNA for the CDR3 is TGTGCCAGCAGCAAGGACAGGATGAGGGAGCAGTACTTC. It is translated as CASSKDRMREQYF. Supplemented by reference TRBV7-2 and TRBJ2-5, the full variable domain reads GAGVSQSPSNKVTEKGKDVELRCDPISGHTALYWYRQSLGQGLEFLIYFQGNSAPDKSGLPSDRFSAERTGGSVSTLTIQRTQQEDSAVYLCASSKDRMREQYFGPGTRLLVL.

V and J are TRBV5-1 and TRBJ1-1; possibly TRBD1 for D (6 bases). The CDR3 extends over 14 amino acids. Germline loops: CDR1 SGHRS, CDR2 YFSETQ. V was cut by 1 base and J by 7 bases, with 14 bases left in between. The CDR3 sequence is CASSLTRGGNEAFF. In nucleotides, the CDR3 is TGCGCCAGCAGCTTGACCAGGGGTGGGAATGAAGCTTTCTTT.

This clonotype was recorded at least ten times. The rearrangement links TRBV7-9 to TRBJ1-2; D gene uncertain. The CDR3 has 12 residues. Germline V gene sequence: CDR1 SEHNR, CDR2 FQNEAQ (reference sequence). Trimming removed 4 bases at V and 8 bases at J, with 11 bases between. The CDR3 DNA is TGTGCCAGCAGCTCCCTCCCAACCGGCTACACCTTC. Its protein product is CASSSLPTGYTF.